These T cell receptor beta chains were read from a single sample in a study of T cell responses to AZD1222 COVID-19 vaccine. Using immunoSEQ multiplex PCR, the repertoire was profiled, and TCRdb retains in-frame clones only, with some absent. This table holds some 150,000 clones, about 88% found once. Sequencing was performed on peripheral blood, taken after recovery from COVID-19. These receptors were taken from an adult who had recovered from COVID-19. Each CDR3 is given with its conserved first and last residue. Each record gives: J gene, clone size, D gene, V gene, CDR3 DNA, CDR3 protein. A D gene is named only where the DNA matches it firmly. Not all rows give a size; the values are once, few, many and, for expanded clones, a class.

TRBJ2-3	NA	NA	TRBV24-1	TGTGCCACCCAGCTAGGAAATAGAAATACGCAGTATTTT	CATQLGNRNTQYF
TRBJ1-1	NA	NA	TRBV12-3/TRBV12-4	TGTGCCAGCGGAAACCGTAAGAAATCTGAAGCTTTCTTT	CASGNRKKSEAFF
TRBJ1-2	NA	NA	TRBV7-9	TGTGCCAGCAGCCCATTCGGGGGAGGGGAAAACTATGGCTACACCTTC	CASSPFGGGENYGYTF
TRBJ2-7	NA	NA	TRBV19	TGTGCCAGTAGTACCGCCGAGGGCTACAGCTCCTACGAGCAGTACTTC	CASSTAEGYSSYEQYF
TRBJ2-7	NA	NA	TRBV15	TGTGCCACCAGCAGAGATAGGGCAGCGGACGAGCAGTACTTC	CATSRDRAADEQYF
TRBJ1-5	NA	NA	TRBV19	TGTGCCAGTAGCCAACAAGGTCAGCCCCAGCATTTT	CASSQQGQPQHF
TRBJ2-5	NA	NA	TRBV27	TGTGCCAGCAGTTTATTAGGGGGAAGGGAGACCCAGTACTTC	CASSLLGGRETQYF
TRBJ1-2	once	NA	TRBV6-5	TGTGCCAGCAGTTACTCGATGGCTGTATATGGCTACACCTTC	CASSYSMAVYGYTF
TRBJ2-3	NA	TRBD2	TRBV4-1	TGCGCCAGCAGCCAATTCGGGCAAAGACTAGCGGGGGGGATAGGAGATACGCAGTATTTT	CASSQFGQRLAGGIGDTQYF
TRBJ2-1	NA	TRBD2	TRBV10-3	TGTGCCATCAGTCCTGGGGCTAGCGGGAGGTGGAATGAGCAGTTCTTC	CAISPGASGRWNEQFF
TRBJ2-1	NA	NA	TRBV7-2	TGTGCCAGCAGCCAGGACGGCAGCTCCTACAATGAGCAGTTCTTC	CASSQDGSSYNEQFF
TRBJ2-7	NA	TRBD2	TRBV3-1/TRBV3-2	TGTGCCAGCAGCCCATCTGGCGGGAGGGTTCCCGAGCAGTACTTC	CASSPSGGRVPEQYF
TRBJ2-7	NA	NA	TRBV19	TGTGCCAGTAGTATTTCGGCTAGCGCCTACGAGCAGTACTTC	CASSISASAYEQYF
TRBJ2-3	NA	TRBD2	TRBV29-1	TGCAGCGTGCGTCGGGGTAGCGGGAGCACAGATACGCAGTATTTT	CSVRRGSGSTDTQYF
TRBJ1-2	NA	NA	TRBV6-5	TGTGCCAGCAGTCGACAGAGTTTGAACTATGGCTACACCTTC	CASSRQSLNYGYTF
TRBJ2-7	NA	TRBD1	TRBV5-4	TGTGCCAGCAGCTGGGACAGGGGTTCGGACGAGCAGTACTTC	CASSWDRGSDEQYF
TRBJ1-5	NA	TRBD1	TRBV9	TGTGCCAGCAGCGCCCCGGGGACAGATGCCCATCAGCCCCAGCATTTT	CASSAPGTDAHQPQHF
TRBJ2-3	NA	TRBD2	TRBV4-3	TGCGCCAGCAGCCAAGACCTAGCGGGGACAGATACGCAGTATTTT	CASSQDLAGTDTQYF
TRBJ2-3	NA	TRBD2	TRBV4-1	TGCGCCAGCAGCCCCTACTTTAGCGGGGAAGATACGCAGTATTTT	CASSPYFSGEDTQYF
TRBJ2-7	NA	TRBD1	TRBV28	TGTGCCAGCAGACCTGGACAGGCGGCTATTTACTTC	CASRPGQAAIYF
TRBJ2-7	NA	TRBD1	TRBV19	TGTGCCAGTAGCGAGAGGGGGCTATCCTACGAGCAGTACTTC	CASSERGLSYEQYF
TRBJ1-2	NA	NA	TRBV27	TGTGCCAGCAGTCCTCAGGGACACTATGGCTACACCTTC	CASSPQGHYGYTF
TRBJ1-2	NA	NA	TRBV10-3	TGTGCCATCAGTGAGACTGTCTATGGCTACACCTTC	CAISETVYGYTF
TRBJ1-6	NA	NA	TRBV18	TGTGCCAGCTCACCCACGGATAATTCACCCCTCCACTTT	CASSPTDNSPLHF
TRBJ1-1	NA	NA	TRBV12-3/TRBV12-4	TGTGCCAGCAGTTTAACTGCTCGCACTGAAGCTTTCTTT	CASSLTARTEAFF
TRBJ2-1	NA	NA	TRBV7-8	TGTGCCAGCAGCTTGATCAGGTACAATGAGCAGTTCTTC	CASSLIRYNEQFF
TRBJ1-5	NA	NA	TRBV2	TGTGCCAGCAGTGGCCTCACCCTTCACAATCAGCCCCAGCATTTT	CASSGLTLHNQPQHF
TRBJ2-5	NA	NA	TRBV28	TGTGCCAGCATAAGAAGAAGCGGAGGAGGGGAGACCCAGTACTTC	CASIRRSGGGETQYF
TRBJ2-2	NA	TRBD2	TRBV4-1	TGCGCCAGCAGCCTTTATTTATTGACTAGCGGGTACACCGGGGAGCTGTTTTTT	CASSLYLLTSGYTGELFF
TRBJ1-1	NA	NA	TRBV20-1	TGCAGTGCTAGTCCGGAGAACACTGAAGCTTTCTTT	CSASPENTEAFF
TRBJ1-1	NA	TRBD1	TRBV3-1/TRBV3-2	TGTGCCAGCAGCCACTTGGACAGGGAGGCTTTCTTT	CASSHLDREAFF
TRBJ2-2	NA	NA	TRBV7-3	TGTGCCAGCAGCTTTCAGGGGACCACCGGGGAGCTGTTTTTT	CASSFQGTTGELFF
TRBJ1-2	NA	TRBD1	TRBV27	TGTGCCAGCAGTTTGGGGACAGGGCGTAACTATGGCTACACCTTC	CASSLGTGRNYGYTF
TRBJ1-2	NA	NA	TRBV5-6	TGTGCCAGCAGCTTGGTAGGGGGATCTAACTATGGCTACACCTTC	CASSLVGGSNYGYTF
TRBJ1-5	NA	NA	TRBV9	TGTGCCAGCAGACCCTACTGGACAGCTCGTCCCCAGCATTTT	CASRPYWTARPQHF
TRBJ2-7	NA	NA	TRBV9	TGTGCCAGCAGCGTAGCCGTAGGGGCCCACGAGCAGTACTTC	CASSVAVGAHEQYF
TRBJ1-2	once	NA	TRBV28	TGTGCCAGCAGTTTGTTGGGGGGCGGTGGCTACACCTTC	CASSLLGGGGYTF